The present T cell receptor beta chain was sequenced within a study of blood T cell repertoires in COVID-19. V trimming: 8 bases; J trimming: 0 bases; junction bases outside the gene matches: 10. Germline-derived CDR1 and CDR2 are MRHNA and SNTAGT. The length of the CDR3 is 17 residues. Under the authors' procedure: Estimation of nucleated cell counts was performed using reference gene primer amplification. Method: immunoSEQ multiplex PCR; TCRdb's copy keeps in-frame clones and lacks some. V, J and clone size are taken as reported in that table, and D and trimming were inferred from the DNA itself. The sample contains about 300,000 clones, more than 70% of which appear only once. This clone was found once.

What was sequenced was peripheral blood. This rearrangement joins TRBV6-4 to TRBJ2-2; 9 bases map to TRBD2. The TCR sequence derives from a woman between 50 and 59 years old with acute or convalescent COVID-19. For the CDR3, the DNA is TGTGCCAGCCCGTGCGGGGGGGAGACAGCGAACACCGGGGAGCTGTTTTTT. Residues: CASPCGGETANTGELFF.